The 16 T cell receptor beta chains listed next were all sequenced from one sample in a study of neurological immune-mediated disorders (dated by TCRdb to between 2018 and 2021). Libraries were built with 5' RACE. Sequencing was carried out with an Illumina HiSeq 2500. The public reads were reanalyzed by TCRdb: fastp trimming at Q25, MiXCR alignment, in-frame beta chains only. Here each entry gathers all rows of one CDR3 protein and keeps the most common genes and DNA. The sample has roughly 24,000 distinct CDR3 sequences on record, 10% to 15% of them singletons. The top ten constitute 13% of the sample. Sequencing used PBMCs. The receptor source for this set is a woman aged 55-69 years with HTLV-1-associated myelopathy (HAM/TSP).

This clonotype was seen ten or more times. J is TRBJ2-7 and V is TRBV15; 9 nucleotides match TRBD2. CDR3 length equals 15 residues. Germline V gene lookup returns CDR1 LNHNV and CDR2 YYDKDF (reference sequence). The ends lost 0 bases at V and 2 bases at J; junction bases unmatched: 2. CDR3: CATSRDRTSAYEQYF. The CDR3 DNA reads as TGTGCCACCAGCAGAGATAGGACTAGCGCCTACGAGCAGTACTTC.

This clonotype was picked up many times. The rearrangement uses TRBV20-1 and TRBJ2-3, with no clear D. The CDR3 length is 14 residues. V was cut by 3 bases and J by 0 bases, with 10 bases left in between. Germline V gene lookup returns CDR1 DFQATT and CDR2 SNEGSKA (reference sequence). DNA for the CDR3: TGCAGTGCTAGGCCCCCAGCTAGCACAGATACGCAGTATTTT. It is translated as CSARPPASTDTQYF.

This chain joins TRBV20-1 and TRBJ2-3; 8 nucleotides align to TRBD2. There are 12 residues in the CDR3. Germline V gene lookup returns CDR1 DFQATT and CDR2 SNEGSKA (reference sequence). The V segment lost 6 bases and the J segment 13 bases; nucleotides outside the gene matches: 12. CDR3 protein: CSASSGGRNEYF. For the CDR3, the DNA is TGCAGTGCCTCGAGCGGGGGTAGGAACGAGTATTTT.

This clonotype was observed at least ten times. The rearrangement joins TRBV20-1 to TRBJ2-3, with D perhaps TRBD1 (6 bases). This CDR3 is built from 14 residues. The germline CDR1 and CDR2 sequences are DFQATT and SNEGSKA (reference sequence). Trimming removed 5 bases at V and 2 bases at J, with 14 bases between. The CDR3 sequence: CSARTTGSTDTQYF. CDR3 in DNA: TGCAGTGCTCGGACGACAGGTTCCACAGATACGCAGTATTTT.

There are many counts of this clonotype. The chain recombines TRBV11-2 with TRBJ2-3; the D gene is possibly TRBD1 (6 bases). Germline V lookup: CDR1 SGHAT, CDR2 FQNNGV. The V end was cut by 1 base, the J end by 3 bases, with 20 bases between. The CDR3 has 18 residues. The CDR3: CASSLGPGQGLETDTQYF. CDR3 coding DNA: TGTGCCAGCAGCTTAGGTCCGGGCCAGGGGTTGGAAACAGATACGCAGTATTTT.

This clonotype was observed at least ten times. The V and J genes are TRBV19 and TRBJ2-3; possibly TRBD1 for D (5 bases). Germline CDR1 reads LNHDA; CDR2 reads SQIVND (reference sequence). This CDR3 comprises 14 residues. Trimming shortened V by 1 base and J by 5 bases, and 10 bases separated the two germline ends. CDR3 loop: CASSIGQGRDTQYF. The CDR3 DNA reads TGTGCCAGTAGTATAGGGCAGGGCAGAGATACGCAGTATTTT. The full variable domain, in which reference TRBV19 and TRBJ2-3 provide the parts outside the CDR3, is DGGITQSPKYLFRKEGQNVTLSCEQNLNHDAMYWYRQDPGQGLRLIYYSQIVNDFQKGDIAEGYSVSREKKESFPLTVTSAQKNPTAFYLCASSIGQGRDTQYFGPGTRLTVL.

This clonotype was observed many times. The V and J genes are TRBV24-1 and TRBJ2-1, with TRBD1 as a possible D gene (6 bases). CDR1 is KGHDR and CDR2 is SFDVKD in the germline V gene. V lost 4 bases and J lost 9, with 15 bases in between. The CDR3 contains 14 residues. The CDR3 nucleotides are TGTGCCACCAGTGAGCCCCCCACAGGGACTGAGCAGTTCTTC. Protein: CATSEPPTGTEQFF.

This chain uses TRBV11-3 with TRBJ2-2, with D possibly being TRBD2 (5 bases). There are 13 residues in the CDR3. Germline-derived CDR1 and CDR2 are SGHNT and YENEEA. Written as DNA, the CDR3 is TGTTCTAGCAGCTTACTACGGTCCGGGGAGCTGTTTTTT. It translates to CSSSLLRSGELFF.

The V call is TRBV3-1, the J call TRBJ2-7, with D possibly being TRBD1 or TRBD2 (5 bases each). The CDR3 loop spans 15 amino acids. Trimming took 4 bases from V and 0 from J, leaving 13 bases between them. The germline V gene encodes CDR1 LGHDT and CDR2 YNNKEL (reference sequence). Here the CDR3 DNA reads TGTGCCAGCAGCCGTGACGGGGCGAGCTCCTACGAGCAGTACTTC. Translation gives CASSRDGASSYEQYF.

This clonotype was seen many times. The genes are TRBV20-1 and TRBJ1-1; 7 bases fit TRBD1. There are 13 residues in the CDR3. Trimming removed 6 bases from V and 0 bases from J; junction bases left unmatched: 4. CDR1 and CDR2 from the germline V gene are DFQATT and SNEGSKA (reference sequence). The CDR3 DNA reads as TGCAGTGCCCCGGGACAGATGAACACTGAAGCTTTCTTT. It translates to CSAPGQMNTEAFF.

This clonotype was counted only a few times. This chain links TRBV20-1 with TRBJ2-2, with 8 positions matching TRBD1. This CDR3 spans 18 amino acids. Germline lookup yields CDR1 DFQATT and CDR2 SNEGSKA (reference sequence). V dropped 6 bases and J dropped 2; count of bases not matched to a gene: 17. CDR3 region: CSARTDREPAGNTGELFF. The CDR3 coding sequence is TGCAGTGCCCGGACGGACAGGGAACCGGCGGGAAACACCGGGGAGCTGTTTTTT.

This clonotype has ten or more counts. The chain uses TRBV15 and TRBJ1-2; possible D gene TRBD1, 6 bases. CDR3 length: 14 residues. CDR1 is LNHNV and CDR2 is YYDKDF in the germline V gene (reference sequence). Trimming left V 5 bases short and J 0 bases short, with 10 bases between. The CDR3 bases are TGTGCCACCAGCCATCGGACAGCTAACTATGGCTACACCTTC. This encodes CATSHRTANYGYTF. Full variable domain (rest looked up from reference TRBV15 and TRBJ1-2): DAMVIQNPRYQVTQFGKPVTLSCSQTLNHNVMYWYQQKSSQAPKLLFHYYDKDFNNEADTPDNFQSRRPNTSFCFLDIRSPGLGDTAMYLCATSHRTANYGYTFGSGTRLTVV.

This clonotype has a count of ten or more. V and J are TRBV7-2 and TRBJ1-2; TRBD1 agrees at 7 bases. This CDR3 comprises 15 residues. Germline CDR1 reads SGHTA; CDR2 reads FQGNSA. Losses at the gene ends were 2 bases for V and 6 bases for J; bases not matched to a gene: 9. The CDR3 bases are TGTGCCAGCAGCTTAACTCAGACAGGGAGCGATGGCTACACCTTC. Its translation: CASSLTQTGSDGYTF.

The rearrangement links TRBV20-1 to TRBJ2-3; 12 bases fit TRBD1. Germline V CDR1 and CDR2: DFQATT, SNEGSKA (reference sequence). V shed 5 bases and J 2 bases; nucleotides not matched to a gene: 11. The CDR3 contains 17 residues. CDR3 sequence (DNA): TGCAGTGCTTCGTCGGGACAGGGGGCTAGCGACACAGATACGCAGTATTTT. Protein: CSASSGQGASDTDTQYF.

This clonotype was counted many times. The V call is TRBV7-2, the J call TRBJ2-6; D is undetermined. CDR1 SGHTA and CDR2 FQGNSA come from the germline V gene. With 6 bases removed from V and 0 bases from J, the gap between germline ends came to 6 bases. CDR3 length: 14 amino acids. The CDR3 coding sequence is TGTGCCAGCAGTCAGCGCTCTGGGGCCAACGTCCTGACTTTC. This sequence encodes CASSQRSGANVLTF.

The sample holds many counts of this clonotype. CDR3 DNA: TGTGCCAGCAGTGTAGGGGGAGGGTGGGAGCAGTACTTC. Translation: CASSVGGGWEQYF. The chain uses TRBV6-1 and TRBJ2-7, with a weak D call TRBD2 (7 bases). The germline CDR1 and CDR2 sequences are MNHNS and SASEGT. The ends were cut back, 4 bases at V and 7 bases at J, with 14 bases in the middle. This CDR3 spans 13 amino acids.